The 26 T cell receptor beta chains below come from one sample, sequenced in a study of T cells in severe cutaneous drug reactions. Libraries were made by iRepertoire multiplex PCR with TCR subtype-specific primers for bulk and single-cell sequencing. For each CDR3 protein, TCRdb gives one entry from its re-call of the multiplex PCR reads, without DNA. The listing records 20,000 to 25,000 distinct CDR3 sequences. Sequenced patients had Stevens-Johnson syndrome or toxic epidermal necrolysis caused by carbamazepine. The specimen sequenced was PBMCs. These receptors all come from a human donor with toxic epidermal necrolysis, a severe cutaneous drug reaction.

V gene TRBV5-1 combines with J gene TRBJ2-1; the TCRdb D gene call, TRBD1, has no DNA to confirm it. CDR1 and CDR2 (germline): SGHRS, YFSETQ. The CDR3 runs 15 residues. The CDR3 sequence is CASKGTGDGYNEQFF.

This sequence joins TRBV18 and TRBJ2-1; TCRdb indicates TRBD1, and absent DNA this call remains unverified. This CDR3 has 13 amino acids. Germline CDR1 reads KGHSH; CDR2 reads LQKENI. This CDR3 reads CASSPGEWNEQFF.

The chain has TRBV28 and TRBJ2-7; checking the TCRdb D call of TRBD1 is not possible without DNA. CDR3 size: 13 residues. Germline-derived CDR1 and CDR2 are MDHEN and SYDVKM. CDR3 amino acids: CASRDRDPYEQYF.

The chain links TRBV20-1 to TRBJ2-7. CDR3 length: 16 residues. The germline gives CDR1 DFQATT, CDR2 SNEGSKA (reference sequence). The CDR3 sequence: CSARDTGGQGFYEQYF.

CDR3 region: CSARKLYGEQFF. The V gene is TRBV20-1, the J gene TRBJ2-1. Per the germline V gene, CDR1 is DFQATT and CDR2 is SNEGSKA (reference sequence). The CDR3 spans 12 residues.

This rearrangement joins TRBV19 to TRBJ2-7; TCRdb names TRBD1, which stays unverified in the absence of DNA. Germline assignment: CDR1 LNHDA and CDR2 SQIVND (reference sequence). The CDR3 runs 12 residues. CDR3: CASRGGTYEQYF.

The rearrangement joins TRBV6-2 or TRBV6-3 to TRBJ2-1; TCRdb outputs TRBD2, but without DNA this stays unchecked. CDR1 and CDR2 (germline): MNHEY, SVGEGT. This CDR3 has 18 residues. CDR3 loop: CASSYYPGLAGGNNEQFF.

The CDR3 here is CASSQGLAGVTDTQYF. The chain recombines TRBV4-2 with TRBJ2-3; TCRdb selects TRBD2, and the lack of DNA leaves this call unchecked. The CDR3 is made up of 16 amino acids. Germline assignment: CDR1 LGHNA and CDR2 YNFKEQ.

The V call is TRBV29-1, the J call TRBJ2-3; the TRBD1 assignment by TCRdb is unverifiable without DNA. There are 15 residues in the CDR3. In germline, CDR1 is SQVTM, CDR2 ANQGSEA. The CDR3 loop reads CSVAVGQGAADTQYF.

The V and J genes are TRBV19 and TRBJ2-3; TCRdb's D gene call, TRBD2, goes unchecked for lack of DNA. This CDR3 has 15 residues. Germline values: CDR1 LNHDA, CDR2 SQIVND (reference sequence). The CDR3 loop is CASSMWERERDTQYF.

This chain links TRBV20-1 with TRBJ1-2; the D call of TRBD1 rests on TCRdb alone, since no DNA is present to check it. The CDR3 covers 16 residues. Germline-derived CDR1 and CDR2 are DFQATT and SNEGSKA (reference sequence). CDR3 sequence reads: CSASRRDSPNPYGYTF.

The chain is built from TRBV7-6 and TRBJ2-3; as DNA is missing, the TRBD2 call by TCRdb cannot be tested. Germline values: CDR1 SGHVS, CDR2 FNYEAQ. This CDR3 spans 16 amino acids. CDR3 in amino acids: CASSQLTSGSPDTQYF.

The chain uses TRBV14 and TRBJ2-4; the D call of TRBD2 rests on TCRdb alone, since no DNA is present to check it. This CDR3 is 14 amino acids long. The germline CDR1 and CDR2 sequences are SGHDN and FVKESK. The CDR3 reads CASSHGGGRNIQYF.

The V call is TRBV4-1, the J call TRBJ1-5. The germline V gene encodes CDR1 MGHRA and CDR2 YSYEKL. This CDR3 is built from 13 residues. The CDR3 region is CASSPEGYQPQHF.

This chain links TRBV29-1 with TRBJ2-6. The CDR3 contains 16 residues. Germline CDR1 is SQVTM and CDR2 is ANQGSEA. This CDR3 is CSVDDRQGSGANVLTF.

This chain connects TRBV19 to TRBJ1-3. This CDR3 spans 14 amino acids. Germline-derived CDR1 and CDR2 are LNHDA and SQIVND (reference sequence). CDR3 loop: CASSIWNPGNTIYF.

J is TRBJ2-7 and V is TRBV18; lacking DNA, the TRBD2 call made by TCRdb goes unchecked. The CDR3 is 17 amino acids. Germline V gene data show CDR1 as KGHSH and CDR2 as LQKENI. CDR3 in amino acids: CASSPRDSGKNWYEQYF.

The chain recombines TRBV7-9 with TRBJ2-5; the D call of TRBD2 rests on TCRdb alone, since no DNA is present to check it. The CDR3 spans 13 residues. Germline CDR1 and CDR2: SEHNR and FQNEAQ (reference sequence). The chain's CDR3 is CASSESGRETQYF.

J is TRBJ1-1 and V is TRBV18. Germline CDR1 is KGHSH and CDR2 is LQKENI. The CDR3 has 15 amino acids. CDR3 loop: CASSPPEGRWTEAFF.

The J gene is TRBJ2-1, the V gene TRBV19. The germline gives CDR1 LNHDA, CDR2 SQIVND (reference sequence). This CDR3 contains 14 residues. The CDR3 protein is CASSIAIFYNEQFF.

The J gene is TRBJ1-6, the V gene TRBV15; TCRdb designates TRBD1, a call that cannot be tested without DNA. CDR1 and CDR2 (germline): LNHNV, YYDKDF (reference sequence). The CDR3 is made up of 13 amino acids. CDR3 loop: CATSRDRASPLHF.

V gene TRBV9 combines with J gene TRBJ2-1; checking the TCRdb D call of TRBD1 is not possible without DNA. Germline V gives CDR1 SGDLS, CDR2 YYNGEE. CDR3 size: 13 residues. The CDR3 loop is CASSAQGFNEQFF. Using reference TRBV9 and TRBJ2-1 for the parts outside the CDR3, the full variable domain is DSGVTQTPKHLITATGQRVTLRCSPRSGDLSVYWYQQSLDQGLQFLIQYYNGEERAKGNILERFSAQQFPDLHSELNLSSLELGDSALYFCASSAQGFNEQFFGPGTRLTVL.

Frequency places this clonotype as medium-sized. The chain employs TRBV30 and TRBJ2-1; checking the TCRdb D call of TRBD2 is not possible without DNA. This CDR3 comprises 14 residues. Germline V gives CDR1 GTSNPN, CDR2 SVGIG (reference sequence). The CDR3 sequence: CAWSPRGWDNEQFF.

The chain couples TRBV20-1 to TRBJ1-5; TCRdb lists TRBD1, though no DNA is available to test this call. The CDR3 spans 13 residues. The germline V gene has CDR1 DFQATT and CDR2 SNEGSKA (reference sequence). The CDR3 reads CSATPPENQPQHF.

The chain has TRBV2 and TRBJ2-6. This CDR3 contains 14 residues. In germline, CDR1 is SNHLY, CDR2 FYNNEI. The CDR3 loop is CASSVRGGANVLTF.

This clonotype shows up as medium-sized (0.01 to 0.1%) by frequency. CDR3 amino acids: CSVPTSGRADEQFF. The gene calls are TRBV29-1 and TRBJ2-1; TCRdb's D call, TRBD2, is unchecked because there is no DNA. This CDR3 region has 14 residues. Germline CDR1 SQVTM, CDR2 ANQGSEA.